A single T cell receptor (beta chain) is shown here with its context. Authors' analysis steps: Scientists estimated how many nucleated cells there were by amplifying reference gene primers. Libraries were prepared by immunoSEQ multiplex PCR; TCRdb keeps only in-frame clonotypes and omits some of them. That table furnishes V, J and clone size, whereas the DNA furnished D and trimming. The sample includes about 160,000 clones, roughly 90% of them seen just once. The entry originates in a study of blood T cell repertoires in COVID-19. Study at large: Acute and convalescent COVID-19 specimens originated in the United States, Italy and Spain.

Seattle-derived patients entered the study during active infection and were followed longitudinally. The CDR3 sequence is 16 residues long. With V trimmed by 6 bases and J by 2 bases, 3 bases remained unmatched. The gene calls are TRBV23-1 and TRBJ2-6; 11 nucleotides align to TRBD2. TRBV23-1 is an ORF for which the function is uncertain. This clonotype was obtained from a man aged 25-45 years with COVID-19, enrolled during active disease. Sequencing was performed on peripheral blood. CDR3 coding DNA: TGCGCCAGCAGCCTAGCGGGGGGCCCTGGGGCCAACGTCCTGACTTTC. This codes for CASSLAGGPGANVLTF.